A selection of T cell receptor beta chains follows, all from one sample in a study of OX40 agonist ivuxolimab in advanced cancers. Data came from immunoSEQ multiplex PCR; TCRdb stores just in-frame clones and leaves some out. The top ten clones hold about 0.6% of a sample with about 82,000 clones, 92% of them seen once. Here the sequenced sample was CD4+ or CD8+ T cells sorted from blood, taken in a trial of the OX40 agonist ivuxolimab. The receptors originated from an adult with an advanced solid tumor such as melanoma, head and neck, liver or kidney cancer. Each CDR3 is given with its conserved first and last residue. Each record gives: clone size, V gene, D gene, J gene, CDR3 protein, CDR3 DNA. D genes are given only for firm matches. Size values are once, few and many counts, or a class for expanded clones, and some rows have none.

-	TRBV18	-	TRBJ2-1	CASSPGTADNEQFF	TGTGCCAGCTCCCCCGGGACGGCCGACAATGAGCAGTTCTTC
-	TRBV6-5	TRBD1	TRBJ1-2	CASSLDRENYGYTF	TGTGCCAGCAGTCTGGACAGGGAAAACTATGGCTACACCTTC
-	TRBV5-5	-	TRBJ2-3	CASSLEGGDTQYF	TGTGCCAGCAGCTTAGAAGGAGGAGATACGCAGTATTTT
-	TRBV11-3	TRBD1	TRBJ2-2	CASSGDSNPNTGELFF	TGTGCCAGCAGCGGGGACAGCAATCCGAACACCGGGGAGCTGTTTTTT
-	TRBV4-1	-	TRBJ2-3	CASSQVLDTDTQYF	TGCGCCAGCAGCCAAGTGTTAGACACAGATACGCAGTATTTT
-	TRBV9	-	TRBJ2-7	CASSVAPSFYEQYF	TGTGCCAGCAGCGTAGCTCCTAGCTTCTACGAGCAGTACTTC
-	TRBV9	-	TRBJ2-3	CASSADLGTQYF	TGTGCCAGCAGCGCCGACCTCGGTACGCAGTATTTT
-	TRBV6-1	-	TRBJ2-7	CASRSRDYEQYF	TGTGCCAGCAGAAGCAGGGACTACGAGCAGTACTTC
few	TRBV6-1	TRBD1	TRBJ1-6	CASSGPGQGTNSPLHF	TGTGCCAGCAGTGGACCGGGACAGGGGACCAATTCACCCCTCCACTTT
few	TRBV7-9	-	TRBJ1-1	CASSLEGNTEAFF	TGTGCCAGCAGCTTAGAAGGCAACACTGAAGCTTTCTTT
-	TRBV18	TRBD1	TRBJ1-2	CASSPRRDSVYGYTF	TGTGCCAGCTCACCAAGGAGGGACAGCGTCTATGGCTACACCTTC
-	TRBV19	-	TRBJ2-1	CASSMIQGPRNEQFF	TGTGCCAGTAGTATGATTCAGGGACCCAGGAATGAGCAGTTCTTC
-	TRBV9	TRBD2	TRBJ2-1	CASSVGGLAGYNEQFF	TGTGCCAGCAGCGTAGGAGGACTAGCGGGATACAATGAGCAGTTCTTC
-	TRBV6-5	-	TRBJ1-2	CASREEDYGYTF	TGTGCCAGCAGGGAGGAGGACTATGGCTACACCTTC
-	TRBV10-3	-	TRBJ1-2	CAISVNENYGYTF	TGTGCCATCAGTGTAAACGAGAACTATGGCTACACCTTC
-	TRBV10-3	TRBD1	TRBJ2-5	CAISRGPFQETQYF	TGTGCCATCAGCAGGGGGCCCTTCCAAGAGACCCAGTACTTC
-	TRBV7-6	TRBD2	TRBJ2-7	CASSRGGAREQYF	TGTGCCAGCAGCCGCGGGGGGGCCAGGGAGCAGTACTTC
-	TRBV5-5	-	TRBJ2-3	CASNQGSTDTQYF	TGTGCCAGCAATCAGGGGAGCACAGATACGCAGTATTTT
-	TRBV19	-	TRBJ2-5	CASSNRAGETQYF	TGTGCCAGTAGTAACCGGGCGGGGGAGACCCAGTACTTC
-	TRBV30	-	TRBJ1-4	CAWKVENRLNEKLFF	TGTGCCTGGAAGGTGGAAAATCGGTTGAATGAAAAACTGTTTTTT
-	TRBV10-3	-	TRBJ2-7	CATRGSVSEQYF	TGTGCCACCAGGGGTAGCGTGAGCGAGCAGTACTTC
-	TRBV25-1	TRBD1	TRBJ1-4	CASSEFKGADEKLFF	TGTGCCAGCAGTGAATTTAAGGGGGCAGATGAAAAACTGTTTTTT
-	TRBV10-2	-	TRBJ1-4	CASSERGEGEKLFF	TGCGCCAGCAGTGAGAGGGGGGAAGGTGAAAAACTGTTTTTT
-	TRBV6-4	TRBD2	TRBJ2-7	CASSDLAGGYEQYF	TGTGCCAGCAGTGACCTAGCGGGAGGCTACGAGCAGTACTTC
few	TRBV5-6	-	TRBJ1-2	CASSLVGGMDYGYTF	TGTGCCAGCAGCTTGGTCGGGGGGATGGACTATGGCTACACCTTC
-	TRBV23-1	TRBD2	TRBJ2-7	CASSQKGLGAYEQYF	TGCGCCAGCAGTCAAAAGGGACTAGGGGCCTACGAGCAGTACTTC
-	TRBV5-4	TRBD2	TRBJ2-1	CASSLGLAGLNEQFF	TGTGCCAGCAGCCTTGGGTTAGCGGGATTAAATGAGCAGTTCTTC
once	TRBV6-1	-	TRBJ1-2	CASSEARAGYGYTF	TGTGCCAGCAGTGAAGCGCGGGCGGGCTATGGCTACACCTTC
-	TRBV4-1	TRBD2	TRBJ2-1	CASSQTLGTSGTPSYNEQFF	TGCGCCAGCAGCCAGACTTTGGGGACTAGCGGGACTCCCTCCTACAATGAGCAGTTCTTC
-	TRBV2	-	TRBJ2-5	CASSVRQGGRQETQYF	TGTGCCAGCAGTGTGAGGCAGGGTGGGAGGCAAGAGACCCAGTACTTC
-	TRBV10-1	-	TRBJ2-5	CASKDSDRRNETQYF	TGCGCCAGCAAGGACAGTGACCGCCGAAATGAGACCCAGTACTTC
-	TRBV19	-	TRBJ2-2	CASSIDLGRVLFF	TGTGCCAGTAGTATAGATCTTGGCAGGGTGCTGTTTTTT
-	TRBV7-9	-	TRBJ1-6	CASSSLIPSPLHF	TGTGCCAGCAGCTCACTAATCCCCTCACCCCTCCACTTT
few	TRBV30	TRBD1	TRBJ1-6	CAWSRGTGGSPLHF	TGTGCCTGGAGTCGGGGGACAGGGGGTTCACCCCTCCACTTT
-	TRBV15	TRBD2	TRBJ2-5	CATRNQLAGGETQYF	TGTGCCACCCGAAACCAACTAGCGGGGGGGGAGACCCAGTACTTC
-	TRBV25-1	-	TRBJ1-6	CASSAAGRNSPLHF	TGTGCCAGCAGTGCCGCGGGCAGGAATTCACCCCTCCACTTT
-	TRBV25-1	-	TRBJ2-3	CASSEGLTDTQYF	TGTGCCAGCAGTGAAGGGCTCACAGATACGCAGTATTTT
few	TRBV7-8	-	TRBJ2-7	CASSFSGYEQYF	TGTGCCAGCAGCTTTTCAGGCTACGAGCAGTACTTC
once	TRBV9	-	TRBJ2-3	CASSAAGSSTDTQYF	TGTGCCAGCAGCGCGGCGGGCTCTAGCACAGATACGCAGTATTTT
once	TRBV2	-	TRBJ2-7	CASQTDSSSYEQYF	TGTGCCAGCCAAACAGACTCTAGCTCCTACGAGCAGTACTTC
-	TRBV10-3	-	TRBJ2-6	CAISESFGSGANVLTF	TGTGCCATCAGTGAGTCCTTCGGGTCTGGGGCCAACGTCCTGACTTTC
-	TRBV5-8	-	TRBJ1-1	CASSTHRAGAFF	TGTGCCAGCAGCACCCACAGGGCCGGAGCTTTCTTT
-	TRBV5-1	TRBD1	TRBJ2-5	CASSFGQGMVETQYF	TGCGCCAGCAGCTTCGGACAGGGGATGGTGGAGACCCAGTACTTC
-	TRBV5-6	-	TRBJ1-1	CASSLVDLVANTEAFF	TGTGCCAGCAGCTTGGTCGATCTGGTGGCGAACACTGAAGCTTTCTTT
once	TRBV7-2	-	TRBJ1-4	CASSLAGGGEKLFF	TGTGCCAGCAGCTTAGCAGGGGGTGGCGAAAAACTGTTTTTT
-	TRBV19	-	TRBJ2-2	CASSIGVRDANTGELFF	TGTGCCAGTAGTATAGGTGTCAGGGACGCCAACACCGGGGAGCTGTTTTTT
-	TRBV9	-	TRBJ2-3	CASSTRGTGTDTQYF	TGTGCCAGCAGCACCAGGGGCACAGGCACAGATACGCAGTATTTT
-	TRBV6-5	-	TRBJ1-1	CASTKRGNTEAFF	TGTGCCAGCACAAAAAGGGGGAACACTGAAGCTTTCTTT
-	TRBV12-5	-	TRBJ1-3	CASGPSGLSSGNTIYF	TGTGCTAGTGGTCCAAGCGGGTTGAGCTCTGGAAACACCATATATTTT
-	TRBV6-1	TRBD1	TRBJ1-2	CASSETGTGARGYTF	TGTGCCAGCAGTGAAACCGGGACAGGGGCTAGGGGCTACACCTTC
-	TRBV5-1	-	TRBJ2-6	CASSRPAGANVLTF	TGCGCCAGCAGCCGTCCTGCTGGGGCCAACGTCCTGACTTTC
-	TRBV11-2	-	TRBJ2-5	CASSLERVETQYF	TGTGCCAGCAGCTTAGAACGGGTGGAGACCCAGTACTTC
-	TRBV29-1	-	TRBJ2-5	CSVSGGLGETQYF	TGCAGCGTTTCAGGGGGGCTCGGAGAGACCCAGTACTTC